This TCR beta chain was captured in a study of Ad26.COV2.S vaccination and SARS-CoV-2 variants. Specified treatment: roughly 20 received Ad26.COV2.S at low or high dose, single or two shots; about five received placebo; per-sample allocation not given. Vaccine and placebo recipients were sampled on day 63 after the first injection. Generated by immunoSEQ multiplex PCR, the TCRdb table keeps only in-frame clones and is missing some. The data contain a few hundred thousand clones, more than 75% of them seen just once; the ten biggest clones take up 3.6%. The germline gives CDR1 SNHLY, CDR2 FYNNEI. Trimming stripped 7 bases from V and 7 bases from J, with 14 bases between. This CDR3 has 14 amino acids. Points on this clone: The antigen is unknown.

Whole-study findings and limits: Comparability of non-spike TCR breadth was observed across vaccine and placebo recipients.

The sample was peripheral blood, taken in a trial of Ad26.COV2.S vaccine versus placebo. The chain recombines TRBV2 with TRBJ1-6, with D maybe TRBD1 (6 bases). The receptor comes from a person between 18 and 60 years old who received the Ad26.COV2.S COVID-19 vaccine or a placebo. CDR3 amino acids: CASTEGGGNSPLHF. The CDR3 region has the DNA TGTGCCAGCACCGAGGGGGGGGGAAATTCACCCCTCCACTTT. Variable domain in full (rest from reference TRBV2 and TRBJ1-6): EPEVTQTPSHQVTQMGQEVILRCVPISNHLYFYWYRQILGQKVEFLVSFYNNEISEKSEIFDDQFSVERPDGSNFTLKIRSTKLEDSAMYFCASTEGGGNSPLHFGNGTRLTVT.